The 5 T cell receptor beta chains below were found in one sample sequenced in a study of shared clonotypes between healthy human individuals. Here immunoSEQ multiplex PCR was the method, and the copy in TCRdb shows in-frame clones only, minus some. The sample has 2 million or so clones; roughly 94% are singletons. The sequenced material came from naive CD4+ T cells sorted from blood. Subset indicated: CD45RA+ positively selected. The receptors here all came from a man younger than 35 in good health.

The sample holds one count of this clone. V gene TRBV6-4 combines with J gene TRBJ1-2, with 9 bases lining up with TRBD1. This CDR3 contains 12 residues. The V gene end was trimmed by 6 bases and the J gene end by 7 bases; junction bases not matched to a gene: 3. Per the germline V gene, CDR1 is MRHNA and CDR2 is SNTAGT. The CDR3 loop is CASSDRGSGYTF. The DNA for the CDR3 is TGTGCCAGCAGCGACAGGGGGTCTGGCTACACCTTC.

This chain uses TRBV2 with TRBJ2-5; D may be TRBD1 (6 bases). The length of the CDR3 is 15 residues. Germline V gene data show CDR1 as SNHLY and CDR2 as FYNNEI. V dropped 6 bases and J dropped 2 bases, with 16 bases sitting between them. CDR3 bases: TGTGCCAGCAGGTTACAGGGAATGCTACAAGAGACCCAGTACTTC. It is translated as CASRLQGMLQETQYF.

The chain joins TRBV28 to TRBJ1-5; 11 nucleotides line up with TRBD1. V trimming: 4 bases; J trimming: 1 base; junction bases outside the gene matches: 15. The CDR3 runs 20 residues. Germline V lookup: CDR1 MDHEN, CDR2 SYDVKM. Here the CDR3 reads CASSSPRTGGAGRSNQPQHF. The CDR3, as DNA: TGTGCCAGCAGTTCCCCTAGGACAGGGGGCGCGGGTAGGAGCAATCAGCCCCAGCATTTT.

With regard to this clone: This same CDR3 is encoded by further DNA sequences in the sample. The chain carries TRBV6-1 and TRBJ1-3; the match to TRBD1 covers 7 bases. Trimming cost V 0 bases and J 8 bases; bases outside gene matches: 4. Germline assignment: CDR1 MNHNS and CDR2 SASEGT. The CDR3 has 14 residues. CDR3: CASSEALRGDTIYF. CDR3 coding DNA: TGTGCCAGCAGTGAAGCGCTCAGGGGGGACACCATATATTTT.

This clone is a singleton in its sample. V gene TRBV19 combines with J gene TRBJ1-5; a weak D match, TRBD1 (6 bases). This CDR3 is 13 amino acids long. The V gene lost 4 bases and the J gene lost 7 bases, with 11 bases spanning the gap. Germline values: CDR1 LNHDA, CDR2 SQIVND (reference sequence). The chain's CDR3 is CASSNTQGQPQHF. The CDR3 coding sequence is TGTGCCAGTAGTAACACACAGGGACAGCCCCAGCATTTT.